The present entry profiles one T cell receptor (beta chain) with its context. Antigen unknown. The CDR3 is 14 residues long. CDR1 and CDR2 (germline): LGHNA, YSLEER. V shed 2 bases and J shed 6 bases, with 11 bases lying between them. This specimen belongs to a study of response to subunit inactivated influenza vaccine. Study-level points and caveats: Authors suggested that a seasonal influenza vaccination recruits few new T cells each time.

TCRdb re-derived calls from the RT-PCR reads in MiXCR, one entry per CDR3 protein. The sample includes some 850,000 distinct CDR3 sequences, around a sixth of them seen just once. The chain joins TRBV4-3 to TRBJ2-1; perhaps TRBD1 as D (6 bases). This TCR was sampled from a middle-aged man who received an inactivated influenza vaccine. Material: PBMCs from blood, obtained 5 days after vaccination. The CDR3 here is CASSQLGGRNEQFF. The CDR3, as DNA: TGCGCCAGCAGCCAACTTGGGGGCCGCAATGAGCAGTTCTTC.